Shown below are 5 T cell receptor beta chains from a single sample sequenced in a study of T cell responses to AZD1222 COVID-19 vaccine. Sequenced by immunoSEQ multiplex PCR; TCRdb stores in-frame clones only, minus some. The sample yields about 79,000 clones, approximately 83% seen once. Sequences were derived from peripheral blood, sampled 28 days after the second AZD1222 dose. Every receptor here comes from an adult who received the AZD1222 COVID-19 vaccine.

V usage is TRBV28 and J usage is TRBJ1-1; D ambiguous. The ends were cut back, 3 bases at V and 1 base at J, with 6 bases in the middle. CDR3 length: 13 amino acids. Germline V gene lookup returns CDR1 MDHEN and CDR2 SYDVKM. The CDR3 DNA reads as TGTGCCAGCAGTTTTAGAACGAACACTGAAGCTTTCTTT. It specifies CASSFRTNTEAFF.

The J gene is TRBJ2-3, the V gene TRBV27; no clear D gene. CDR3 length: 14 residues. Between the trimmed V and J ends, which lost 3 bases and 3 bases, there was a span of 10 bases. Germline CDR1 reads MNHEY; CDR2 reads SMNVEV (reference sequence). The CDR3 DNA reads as TGTGCCAGCAGTTTCGGAGCTAAGACAGATACGCAGTATTTT. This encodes CASSFGAKTDTQYF.

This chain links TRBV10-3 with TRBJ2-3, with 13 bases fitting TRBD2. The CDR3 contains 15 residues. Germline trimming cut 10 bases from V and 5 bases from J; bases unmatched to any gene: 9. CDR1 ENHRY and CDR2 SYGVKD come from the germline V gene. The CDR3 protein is CATHGLAGAEDTQYF. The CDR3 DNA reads TGTGCCACCCACGGACTAGCGGGAGCGGAAGATACGCAGTATTTT.

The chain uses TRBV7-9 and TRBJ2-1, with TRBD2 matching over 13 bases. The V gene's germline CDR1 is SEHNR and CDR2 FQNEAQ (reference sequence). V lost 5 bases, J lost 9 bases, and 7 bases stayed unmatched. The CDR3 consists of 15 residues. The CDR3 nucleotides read TGTGCCAGCAGCCCAAGGACTAGCGGGAGTGGTGAGCAGTTCTTC. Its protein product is CASSPRTSGSGEQFF.

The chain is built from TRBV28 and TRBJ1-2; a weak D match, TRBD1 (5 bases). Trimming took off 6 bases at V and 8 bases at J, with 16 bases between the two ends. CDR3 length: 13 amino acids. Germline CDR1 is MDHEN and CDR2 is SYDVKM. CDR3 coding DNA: TGTGCCAGCAGCGTGGGGGGAACCCAGGGCTACACCTTC. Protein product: CASSVGGTQGYTF.